Listed below are T cell receptor beta chains from one sample, sequenced in a study of control samples from healthy donors and cancer patients. Sequenced by immunoSEQ multiplex PCR; TCRdb stores in-frame clones only, minus some. This sample carries hundreds of thousands of clones, about 80% of them seen once, and the ten largest clones take 13%. The sequenced sample was PBMCs. These receptors all come from a woman aged 55-70 years with lung cancer. The CDR3 runs from the conserved cysteine through the conserved F or W. Fields, in order: V gene, clone size, J gene, D gene, CDR3 protein, CDR3 DNA. A D gene is named only where the DNA matches it firmly. Size is stated for part of the rows, as once, few or many counts, or as a class when the clone is expanded.

V gene: TRBV7-3
clone size: NA
J gene: TRBJ2-2
D gene: TRBD1
CDR3 protein: CASSRTGGTGELFF
CDR3 DNA: TGTGCCAGCAGCCGGACAGGGGGAACCGGGGAGCTGTTTTTT

V gene: TRBV4-1
clone size: NA
J gene: TRBJ1-2
D gene: NA
CDR3 protein: CASSQPQATLYGYTF
CDR3 DNA: TGCGCCAGCAGCCAACCACAGGCTACACTCTATGGCTACACCTTC

V gene: TRBV28
clone size: NA
J gene: TRBJ2-4
D gene: TRBD2
CDR3 protein: CASSFSGLAKNIQYF
CDR3 DNA: TGTGCCAGCAGTTTTTCGGGACTAGCAAAAAACATTCAGTACTTC

V gene: TRBV4-2
clone size: few
J gene: TRBJ2-3
D gene: NA
CDR3 protein: CASSQDEASGTDTQYF
CDR3 DNA: TGTGCCAGCAGCCAAGATGAGGCTAGCGGCACAGATACGCAGTATTTT

V gene: TRBV20-1
clone size: NA
J gene: TRBJ1-2
D gene: NA
CDR3 protein: CSAIAGGGYTF
CDR3 DNA: TGCAGTGCTATAGCCGGCGGTGGCTACACCTTC

V gene: TRBV6-1
clone size: NA
J gene: TRBJ2-5
D gene: TRBD2
CDR3 protein: CASSEGLAGGTQYF
CDR3 DNA: TGTGCCAGCAGTGAGGGACTAGCGGGAGGGACCCAGTACTTC

V gene: TRBV19
clone size: NA
J gene: TRBJ1-1
D gene: NA
CDR3 protein: CASSISARQIMNTEAFF
CDR3 DNA: TGTGCCAGTAGTATCTCGGCCAGACAGATCATGAACACTGAAGCTTTCTTT

V gene: TRBV19
clone size: few
J gene: TRBJ1-2
D gene: NA
CDR3 protein: CASSIEIRLQSFYGYTF
CDR3 DNA: TGTGCCAGTAGTATAGAGATTCGCCTACAATCGTTCTATGGCTACACCTTC

V gene: TRBV5-1
clone size: once
J gene: TRBJ2-2
D gene: TRBD2
CDR3 protein: CASSLIAGGATGELFF
CDR3 DNA: TGCGCCAGCAGCTTAATAGCGGGAGGAGCTACCGGGGAGCTGTTTTTT

V gene: TRBV19
clone size: few
J gene: TRBJ1-2
D gene: NA
CDR3 protein: CASSRWEGYGYTF
CDR3 DNA: TGTGCCAGTAGCCGCTGGGAGGGCTATGGCTACACCTTC

V gene: TRBV7-3
clone size: NA
J gene: TRBJ2-1
D gene: NA
CDR3 protein: CASSLGQKQFF
CDR3 DNA: TGTGCCAGCAGCTTGGGGCAGAAGCAGTTCTTC

V gene: TRBV7-9
clone size: NA
J gene: TRBJ2-7
D gene: TRBD1
CDR3 protein: CASSIQGAGGEQYF
CDR3 DNA: TGTGCCAGCAGCATACAGGGGGCCGGTGGGGAGCAGTACTTC

V gene: TRBV18
clone size: NA
J gene: TRBJ2-3
D gene: NA
CDR3 protein: CASSPRVSTDTQYF
CDR3 DNA: TGTGCCAGCTCACCACGTGTTAGCACAGATACGCAGTATTTT

V gene: TRBV21-1
clone size: NA
J gene: TRBJ1-1
D gene: NA
CDR3 protein: CASIETHEAFF
CDR3 DNA: TGTGCCAGCATTGAAACACATGAAGCTTTCTTT

V gene: TRBV6-5
clone size: NA
J gene: TRBJ1-3
D gene: NA
CDR3 protein: CASSYAQGGNTIYF
CDR3 DNA: TGTGCCAGCAGTTACGCGCAGGGTGGAAACACCATATATTTT

V gene: TRBV11-2
clone size: NA
J gene: TRBJ1-2
D gene: TRBD1
CDR3 protein: CASSLGDRGGYTF
CDR3 DNA: TGTGCCAGCAGCTTAGGAGACAGGGGGGGCTACACCTTC

V gene: TRBV11-2
clone size: NA
J gene: TRBJ1-1
D gene: NA
CDR3 protein: CASSSGLNTEAFF
CDR3 DNA: TGTGCCAGCAGCTCCGGTCTGAACACTGAAGCTTTCTTT

V gene: TRBV28
clone size: NA
J gene: TRBJ2-7
D gene: NA
CDR3 protein: CATSGNYEQYF
CDR3 DNA: TGTGCCACCTCAGGGAACTACGAGCAGTACTTC

V gene: TRBV5-4
clone size: NA
J gene: TRBJ2-7
D gene: NA
CDR3 protein: CASSLGGSSYEQYF
CDR3 DNA: TGTGCCAGCAGCTTGGGGGGAAGCTCCTACGAGCAGTACTTC

V gene: TRBV27
clone size: few
J gene: TRBJ2-7
D gene: TRBD2
CDR3 protein: CASSVAGRYEQYF
CDR3 DNA: TGTGCCAGCTCCGTAGCGGGAAGGTACGAGCAGTACTTC

V gene: TRBV15
clone size: NA
J gene: TRBJ2-5
D gene: NA
CDR3 protein: CATSRGRQETQYF
CDR3 DNA: TGTGCCACCAGCAGGGGACGGCAAGAGACCCAGTACTTC

V gene: TRBV11-2
clone size: NA
J gene: TRBJ2-7
D gene: NA
CDR3 protein: CASSFRGGSYEQYF
CDR3 DNA: TGTGCCAGCAGCTTTCGGGGTGGGTCCTACGAGCAGTACTTC

V gene: TRBV6-5
clone size: few
J gene: TRBJ1-4
D gene: TRBD1
CDR3 protein: CASRTGWQNEKLFF
CDR3 DNA: TGTGCCAGCAGGACAGGGTGGCAAAATGAAAAACTGTTTTTT

V gene: TRBV15
clone size: NA
J gene: TRBJ2-7
D gene: NA
CDR3 protein: CATSRERFYEQYF
CDR3 DNA: TGTGCCACCAGCAGAGAGCGGTTTTACGAGCAGTACTTC

V gene: TRBV4-1
clone size: NA
J gene: TRBJ2-1
D gene: NA
CDR3 protein: CASSGDGVSSYNEQFF
CDR3 DNA: TGCGCCAGCAGCGGAGACGGGGTTAGCTCCTACAATGAGCAGTTCTTC

V gene: TRBV5-1
clone size: NA
J gene: TRBJ1-2
D gene: NA
CDR3 protein: CASSSQPGRHYGYTF
CDR3 DNA: TGCGCCAGCAGCTCCCAACCCGGCCGGCACTATGGCTACACCTTC

V gene: TRBV5-6
clone size: NA
J gene: TRBJ1-1
D gene: NA
CDR3 protein: CASSGTGLTEAFF
CDR3 DNA: TGTGCCAGCAGCGGAACAGGGCTCACTGAAGCTTTCTTT

V gene: TRBV19
clone size: NA
J gene: TRBJ1-1
D gene: NA
CDR3 protein: CASSTRDQGITEAFF
CDR3 DNA: TGTGCCAGTAGTACAAGGGACCAGGGGATCACTGAAGCTTTCTTT

V gene: TRBV28
clone size: NA
J gene: TRBJ2-7
D gene: NA
CDR3 protein: CASRGTGQSYEQYF
CDR3 DNA: TGTGCCAGCAGGGGGACCGGACAGTCCTACGAGCAGTACTTC

V gene: TRBV21-1
clone size: once
J gene: TRBJ1-5
D gene: NA
CDR3 protein: CASSFGNQPQHF
CDR3 DNA: TGTGCCAGCAGTTTCGGGAATCAGCCCCAGCATTTT

V gene: TRBV5-1
clone size: NA
J gene: TRBJ1-5
D gene: NA
CDR3 protein: CASSLDTPSNQPQHF
CDR3 DNA: TGCGCCAGCAGCTTGGACACTCCTAGCAATCAGCCCCAGCATTTT

V gene: TRBV5-1
clone size: once
J gene: TRBJ2-1
D gene: NA
CDR3 protein: CASSLVQVQDNEQFF
CDR3 DNA: TGCGCCAGCAGCTTGGTACAGGTTCAGGACAATGAGCAGTTCTTC

V gene: TRBV2
clone size: NA
J gene: TRBJ1-5
D gene: NA
CDR3 protein: CASREGRGEGQPQHF
CDR3 DNA: TGTGCCAGCAGAGAGGGGCGGGGAGAGGGTCAGCCCCAGCATTTT

V gene: TRBV4-1
clone size: NA
J gene: TRBJ1-5
D gene: NA
CDR3 protein: CASSPGTRGQPQHF
CDR3 DNA: TGCGCCAGCAGCCCGGGGACCCGCGGCCAGCCCCAGCATTTT

V gene: TRBV28
clone size: NA
J gene: TRBJ2-7
D gene: NA
CDR3 protein: CASSLGYEQYF
CDR3 DNA: TGTGCCAGCAGTTTGGGATACGAGCAGTACTTC

V gene: TRBV6-5
clone size: few
J gene: TRBJ2-7
D gene: NA
CDR3 protein: CASRGDTVAYEQYF
CDR3 DNA: TGTGCCAGCAGGGGGGACACAGTAGCCTACGAGCAGTACTTC

V gene: TRBV11-2
clone size: NA
J gene: TRBJ1-2
D gene: TRBD1
CDR3 protein: CASSPGQGLGGYTF
CDR3 DNA: TGTGCCAGCAGCCCGGGACAGGGGTTGGGCGGCTACACCTTC

V gene: TRBV5-1
clone size: NA
J gene: TRBJ1-4
D gene: TRBD1
CDR3 protein: CASSLPTGGDEKLFF
CDR3 DNA: TGCGCCAGCAGCTTGCCGACAGGGGGGGATGAAAAACTGTTTTTT

V gene: TRBV6-5
clone size: NA
J gene: TRBJ2-5
D gene: NA
CDR3 protein: CASSIRDEETQYF
CDR3 DNA: TGTGCCAGCAGTATCAGGGATGAAGAGACCCAGTACTTC

V gene: TRBV28
clone size: NA
J gene: TRBJ1-2
D gene: TRBD1
CDR3 protein: CATPDRGRGYGYTF
CDR3 DNA: TGTGCCACCCCCGACAGGGGGCGCGGCTATGGCTACACCTTC

V gene: TRBV7-2
clone size: NA
J gene: TRBJ2-4
D gene: TRBD1
CDR3 protein: CASSSTGQGNIQYF
CDR3 DNA: TGTGCCAGCAGCTCGACAGGGCAGGGCAACATTCAGTACTTC

V gene: TRBV5-1
clone size: NA
J gene: TRBJ1-5
D gene: NA
CDR3 protein: CASSLAGDQPQHF
CDR3 DNA: TGCGCCAGCAGCTTGGCGGGTGATCAGCCCCAGCATTTT

V gene: TRBV5-5
clone size: NA
J gene: TRBJ2-5
D gene: NA
CDR3 protein: CASSLVFLQGETQYF
CDR3 DNA: TGTGCCAGCAGCTTGGTTTTTCTACAGGGAGAGACCCAGTACTTC